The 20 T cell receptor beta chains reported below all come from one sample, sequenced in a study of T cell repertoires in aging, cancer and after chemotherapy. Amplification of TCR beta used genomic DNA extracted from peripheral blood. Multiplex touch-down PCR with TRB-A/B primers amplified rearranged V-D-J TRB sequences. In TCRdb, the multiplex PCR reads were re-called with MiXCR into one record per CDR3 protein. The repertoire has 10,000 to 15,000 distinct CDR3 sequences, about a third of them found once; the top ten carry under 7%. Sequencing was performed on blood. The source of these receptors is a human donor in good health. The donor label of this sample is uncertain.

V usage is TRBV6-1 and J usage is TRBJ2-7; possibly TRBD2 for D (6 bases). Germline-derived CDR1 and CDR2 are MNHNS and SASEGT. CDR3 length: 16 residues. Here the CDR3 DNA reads TGTGGGGGTTTTGGTTCTGTGCGGGATTGTTACTACGAGCAGTACTTC. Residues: CGGFGSVRDCYYEQYF.

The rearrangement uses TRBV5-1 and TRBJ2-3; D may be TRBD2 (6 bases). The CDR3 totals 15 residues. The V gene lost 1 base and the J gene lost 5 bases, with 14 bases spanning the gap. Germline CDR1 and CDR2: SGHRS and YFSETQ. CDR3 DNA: TGCGCCAGCAGCTTGTGGGCAGGAGGGATAGATACGCAGTATTTT. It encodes CASSLWAGGIDTQYF.

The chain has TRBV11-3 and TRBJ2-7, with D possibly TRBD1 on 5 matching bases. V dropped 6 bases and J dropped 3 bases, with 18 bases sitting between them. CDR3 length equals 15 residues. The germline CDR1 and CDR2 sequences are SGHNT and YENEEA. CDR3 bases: TGTGCCAGCAGTGAGGTTAGTCAGGGTTTCTACGAGCAGTACTTC. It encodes CASSEVSQGFYEQYF.

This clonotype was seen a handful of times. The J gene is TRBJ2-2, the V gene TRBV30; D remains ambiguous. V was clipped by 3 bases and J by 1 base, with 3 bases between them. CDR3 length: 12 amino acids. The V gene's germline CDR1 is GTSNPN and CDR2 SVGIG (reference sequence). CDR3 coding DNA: TGTGCCTGGAGCCAGAACACCGGGGAGCTGTTTTTT. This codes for CAWSQNTGELFF.

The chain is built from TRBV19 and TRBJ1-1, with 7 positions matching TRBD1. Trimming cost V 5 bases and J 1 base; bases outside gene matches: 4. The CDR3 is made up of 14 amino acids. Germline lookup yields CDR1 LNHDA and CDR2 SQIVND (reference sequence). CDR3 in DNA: TGTGCCAGTAGTGAGGGGACAGCGAACACTGAAGCTTTCTTT. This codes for CASSEGTANTEAFF.

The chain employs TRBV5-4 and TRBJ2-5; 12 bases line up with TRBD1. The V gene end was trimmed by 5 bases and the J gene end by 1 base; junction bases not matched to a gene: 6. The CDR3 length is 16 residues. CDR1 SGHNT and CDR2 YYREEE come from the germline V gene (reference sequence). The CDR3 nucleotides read TGTGCCAGCAGACCGGGACAGGGGGCGCCCCAAGAGACCCAGTACTTC. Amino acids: CASRPGQGAPQETQYF. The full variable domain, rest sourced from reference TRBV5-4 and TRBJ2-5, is ETGVTQSPTHLIKTRGQQVTLRCSSQSGHNTVSWYQQALGQGPQFIFQYYREEENGRGNFPPRFSGLQFPNYSSELNVNALELDDSALYLCASRPGQGAPQETQYFGPGTRLLVL.

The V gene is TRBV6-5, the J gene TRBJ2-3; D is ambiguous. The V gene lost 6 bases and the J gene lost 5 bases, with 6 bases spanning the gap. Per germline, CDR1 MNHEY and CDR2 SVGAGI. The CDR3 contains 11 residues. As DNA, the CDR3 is TGTGCCAGCAGGGATGGAGATACGCAGTATTTT. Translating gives CASRDGDTQYF.

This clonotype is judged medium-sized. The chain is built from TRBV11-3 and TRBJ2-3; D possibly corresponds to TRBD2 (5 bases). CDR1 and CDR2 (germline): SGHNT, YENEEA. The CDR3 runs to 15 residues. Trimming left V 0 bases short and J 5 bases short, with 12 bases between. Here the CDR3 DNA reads TGTGCCAGCAGCTTAGAGGGGATGGGAGTAGATACGCAGTATTTT. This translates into CASSLEGMGVDTQYF.

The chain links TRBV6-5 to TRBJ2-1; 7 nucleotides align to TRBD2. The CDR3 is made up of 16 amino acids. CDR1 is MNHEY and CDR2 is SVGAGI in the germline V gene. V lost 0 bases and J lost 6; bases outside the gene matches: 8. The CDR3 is CASSYSPGPGGNEQFF. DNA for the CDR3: TGTGCCAGCAGTTACTCCCCGGGGCCGGGGGGCAATGAGCAGTTCTTC.

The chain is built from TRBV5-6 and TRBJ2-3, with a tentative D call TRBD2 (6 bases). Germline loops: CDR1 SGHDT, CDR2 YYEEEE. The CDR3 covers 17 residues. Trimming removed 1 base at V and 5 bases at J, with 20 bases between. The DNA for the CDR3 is TGTGCCAGCAGCTTGCTCGGCATAGTGGGGGGTGAAGATACGCAGTATTTT. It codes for CASSLLGIVGGEDTQYF.

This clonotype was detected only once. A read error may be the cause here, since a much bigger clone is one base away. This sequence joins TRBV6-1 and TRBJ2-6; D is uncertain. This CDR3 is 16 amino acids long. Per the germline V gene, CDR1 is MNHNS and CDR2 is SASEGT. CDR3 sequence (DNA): TGTGCCAACAGTGAAGAGACGGGCTCTGGGGCCAACGTCCTGACTTTC. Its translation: CANSEETGSGANVLTF.

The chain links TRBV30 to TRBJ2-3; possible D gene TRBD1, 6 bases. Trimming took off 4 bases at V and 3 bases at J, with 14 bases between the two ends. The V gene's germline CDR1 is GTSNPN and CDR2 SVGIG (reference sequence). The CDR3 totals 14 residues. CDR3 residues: CAWKVGRGTDTQYF. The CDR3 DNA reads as TGTGCCTGGAAAGTGGGCAGGGGTACAGATACGCAGTATTTT.

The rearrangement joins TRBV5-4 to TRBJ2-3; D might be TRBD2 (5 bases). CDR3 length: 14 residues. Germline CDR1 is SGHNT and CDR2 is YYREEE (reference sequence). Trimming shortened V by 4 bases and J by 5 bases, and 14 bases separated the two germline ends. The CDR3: CASSLTSLVDTQYF. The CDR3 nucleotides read TGTGCCAGCAGCCTTACTAGTTTGGTAGATACGCAGTATTTT.

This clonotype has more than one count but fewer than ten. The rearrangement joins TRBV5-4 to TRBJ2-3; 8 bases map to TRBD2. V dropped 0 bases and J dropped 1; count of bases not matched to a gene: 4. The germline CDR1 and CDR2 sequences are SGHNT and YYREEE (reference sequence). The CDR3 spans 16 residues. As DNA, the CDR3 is TGTGCCAGCAGCTTGGTCCTACTAGCGGGCACAGATACGCAGTATTTT. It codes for CASSLVLLAGTDTQYF. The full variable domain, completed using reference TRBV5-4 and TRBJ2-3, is ETGVTQSPTHLIKTRGQQVTLRCSSQSGHNTVSWYQQALGQGPQFIFQYYREEENGRGNFPPRFSGLQFPNYSSELNVNALELDDSALYLCASSLVLLAGTDTQYFGPGTRLTVL.

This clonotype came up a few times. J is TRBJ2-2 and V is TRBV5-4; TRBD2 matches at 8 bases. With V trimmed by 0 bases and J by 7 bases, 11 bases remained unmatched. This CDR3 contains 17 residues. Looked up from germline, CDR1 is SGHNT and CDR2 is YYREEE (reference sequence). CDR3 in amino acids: CASSLGLGGGLDGELFF. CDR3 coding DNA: TGTGCCAGCAGCTTGGGCCTTGGCGGGGGGCTTGACGGGGAGCTGTTTTTT.

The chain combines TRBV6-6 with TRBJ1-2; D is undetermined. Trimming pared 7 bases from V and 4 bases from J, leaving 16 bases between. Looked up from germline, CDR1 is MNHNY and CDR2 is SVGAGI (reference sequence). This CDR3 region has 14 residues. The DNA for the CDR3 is TGTGCCAGCACAACTCCCGAAGGTAGCTATGGCTACACCTTC. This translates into CASTTPEGSYGYTF.

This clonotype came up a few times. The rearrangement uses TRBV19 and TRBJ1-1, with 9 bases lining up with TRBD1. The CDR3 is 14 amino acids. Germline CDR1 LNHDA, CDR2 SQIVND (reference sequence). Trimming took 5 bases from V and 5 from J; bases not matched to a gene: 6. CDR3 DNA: TGTGCCAGTAGTTCCCGGGACAGGGAAACTGAAGCTTTCTTT. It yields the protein CASSSRDRETEAFF.

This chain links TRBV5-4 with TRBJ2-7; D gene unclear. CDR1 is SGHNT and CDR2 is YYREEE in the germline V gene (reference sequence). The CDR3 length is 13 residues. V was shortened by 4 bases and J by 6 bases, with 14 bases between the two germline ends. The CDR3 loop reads CASSPATFGEQYF. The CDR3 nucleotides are TGTGCCAGCAGCCCAGCGACATTCGGCGAGCAGTACTTC.

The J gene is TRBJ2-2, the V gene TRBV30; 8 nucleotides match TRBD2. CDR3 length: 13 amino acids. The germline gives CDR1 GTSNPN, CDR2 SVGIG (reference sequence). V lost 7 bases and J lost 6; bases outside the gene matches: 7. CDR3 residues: CAFRAGGAGELFF. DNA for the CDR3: TGTGCCTTCAGGGCCGGGGGGGCCGGGGAGCTGTTTTTT.

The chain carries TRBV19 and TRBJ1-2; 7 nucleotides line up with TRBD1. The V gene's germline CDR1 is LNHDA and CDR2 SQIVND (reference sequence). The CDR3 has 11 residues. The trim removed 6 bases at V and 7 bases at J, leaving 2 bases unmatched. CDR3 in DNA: TGTGCCAGTAGCCGGACAGGTGGCTACACCTTC. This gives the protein CASSRTGGYTF.